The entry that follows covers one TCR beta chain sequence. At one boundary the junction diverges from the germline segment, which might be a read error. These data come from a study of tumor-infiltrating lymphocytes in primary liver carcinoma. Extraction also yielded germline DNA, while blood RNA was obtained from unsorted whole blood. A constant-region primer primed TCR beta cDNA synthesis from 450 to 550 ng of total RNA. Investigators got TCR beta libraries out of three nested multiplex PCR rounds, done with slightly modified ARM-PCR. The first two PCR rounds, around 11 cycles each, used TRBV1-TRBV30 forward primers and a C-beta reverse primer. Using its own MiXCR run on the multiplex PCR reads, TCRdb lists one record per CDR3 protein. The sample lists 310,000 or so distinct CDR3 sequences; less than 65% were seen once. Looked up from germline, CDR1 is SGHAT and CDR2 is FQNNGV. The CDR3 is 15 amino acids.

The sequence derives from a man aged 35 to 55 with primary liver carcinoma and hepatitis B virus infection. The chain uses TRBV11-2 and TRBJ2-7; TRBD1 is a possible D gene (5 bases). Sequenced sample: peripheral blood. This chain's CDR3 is CASSWPRGAAYGQYF. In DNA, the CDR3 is TGTGCCAGCAGCTGGCCTAGGGGCGCCGCCTACGGGCAGTACTTC.